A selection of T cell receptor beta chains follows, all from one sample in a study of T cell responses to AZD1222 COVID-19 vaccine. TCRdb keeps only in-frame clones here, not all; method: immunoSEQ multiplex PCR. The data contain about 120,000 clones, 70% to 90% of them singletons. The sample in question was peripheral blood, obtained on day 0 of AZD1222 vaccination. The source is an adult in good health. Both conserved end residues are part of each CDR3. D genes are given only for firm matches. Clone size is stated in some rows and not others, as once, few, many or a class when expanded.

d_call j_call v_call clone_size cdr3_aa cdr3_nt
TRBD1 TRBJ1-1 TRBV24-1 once CATSQGDFTEAFF TGTGCCACCAGCCAGGGGGATTTCACTGAAGCTTTCTTT
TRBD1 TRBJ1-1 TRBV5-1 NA CASSSGQGRGDTEAFF TGCGCCAGCAGCTCCGGACAGGGGAGAGGGGACACTGAAGCTTTCTTT
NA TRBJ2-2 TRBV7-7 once CASSRTNTGELFF TGTGCTAGCAGCCGGACGAACACCGGGGAGCTGTTTTTT
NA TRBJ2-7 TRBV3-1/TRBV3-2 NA CASSQLALSSYEQYF TGTGCCAGCAGCCAACTAGCGTTAAGCTCCTACGAGCAGTACTTC
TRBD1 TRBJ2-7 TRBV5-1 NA CASSWGDRVLEQYF TGCGCCAGCAGCTGGGGGGACAGGGTTTTAGAGCAGTACTTC
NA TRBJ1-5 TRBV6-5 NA CASRAGPSNQPQHF TGTGCCAGCAGGGCAGGGCCTAGCAATCAGCCCCAGCATTTT
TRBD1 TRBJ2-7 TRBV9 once CASSEQGFSYEQYF TGTGCCAGCAGCGAACAGGGGTTCTCCTACGAGCAGTACTTC
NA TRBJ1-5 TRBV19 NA CASRTGGQPQHF TGTGCCAGTAGGACGGGGGGTCAGCCCCAGCATTTT
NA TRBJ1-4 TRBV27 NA CASSRGSVINEKLFF TGTGCCAGCAGCCGGGGGTCAGTCATTAATGAAAAACTGTTTTTT
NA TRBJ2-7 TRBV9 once CASSPQTSLFPYEQYF TGTGCCAGCAGCCCCCAGACTAGTCTTTTTCCTTACGAGCAGTACTTC
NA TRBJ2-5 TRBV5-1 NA CASSLNLGDETQYF TGCGCCAGCAGCTTGAATCTGGGGGATGAGACCCAGTACTTC
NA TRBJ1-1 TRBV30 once CAWSPHLGVNTEAFF TGTGCCTGGAGTCCTCACCTCGGGGTTAACACTGAAGCTTTCTTT
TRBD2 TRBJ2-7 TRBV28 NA CASLVAGGTYEQYF TGTGCCAGCCTCGTAGCGGGGGGGACCTACGAGCAGTACTTC
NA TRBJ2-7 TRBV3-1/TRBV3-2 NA CASSRGGIEQYF TGTGCCAGCAGTCGTGGGGGGATCGAGCAGTACTTC
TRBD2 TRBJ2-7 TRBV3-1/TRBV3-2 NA CASSPGLAGGPYEQYF TGTGCCAGCAGCCCCGGACTAGCGGGGGGGCCTTACGAGCAGTACTTC
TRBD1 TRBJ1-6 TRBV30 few CAWSDGTGYSNLGFRNSPLHF TGTGCCTGGAGCGATGGGACAGGATATTCGAACTTGGGCTTTCGTAATTCACCCCTCCACTTT
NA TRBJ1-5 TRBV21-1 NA CASSILAGTGSRGSNQPQHF TGTGCCAGCAGCATACTCGCCGGGACAGGGAGCAGAGGCAGCAATCAGCCCCAGCATTTT
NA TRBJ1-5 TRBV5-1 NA CASSPEGSNQPQHF TGCGCCAGCAGCCCCGAAGGGAGCAATCAGCCCCAGCATTTT
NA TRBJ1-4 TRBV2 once CASSVERVQLFF TGTGCCAGCAGTGTAGAGAGGGTCCAACTGTTTTTT
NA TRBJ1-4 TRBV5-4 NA CASSQGPDLKSELFF TGTGCCAGCAGCCAGGGCCCTGACCTAAAATCGGAACTGTTTTTT
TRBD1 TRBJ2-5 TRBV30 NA CAWSGRDRVYF TGTGCCTGGTCAGGCCGGGACAGGGTGTACTTC
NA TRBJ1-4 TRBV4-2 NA CASSKKRDGGQTNEKLFF TGTGCCAGCAGCAAGAAACGGGACGGAGGACAAACTAATGAAAAACTGTTTTTT
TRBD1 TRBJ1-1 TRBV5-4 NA CASSSPGTGNTEAFF TGTGCCAGCAGCTCCCCCGGGACAGGGAACACTGAAGCTTTCTTT
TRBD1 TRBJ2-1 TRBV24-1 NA CATSEPGQGDNEQFF TGTGCCACCAGTGAGCCGGGACAGGGGGACAATGAGCAGTTCTTC
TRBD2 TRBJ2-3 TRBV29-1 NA CSVEGAGLAGLTDTQYF TGCAGCGTTGAGGGCGCGGGACTAGCGGGACTCACAGATACGCAGTATTTT